The clone carrying this T cell receptor (beta chain) has only a few counts. Time point of the sample: blood from clinic visit 5 months post-surgery; TSC patient then seizure free. Surgery cases with the highest brain T cell transcript signatures were chosen for sequencing. Assay: immunoSEQ multiplex PCR; the TCRdb copy retains only in-frame clones and omits some. The sample includes about 350,000 clones, more than 85% of them seen just once. The J segment lost 3 bases and the V segment lost 1 base, leaving 9 bases of the junction unmatched. The CDR3 is 19 amino acids. CDR1 and CDR2 (germline): MGHRA, YSYEKL. This sample stems from a study of brain T cells in children with intractable seizures.

This TCR was sampled from a boy under two years old with tuberous sclerosis and intractable seizures. The V call is TRBV4-1, the J call TRBJ2-3; 14 nucleotides match TRBD2. The sequenced sample was peripheral blood, obtained more than 4 months after surgery. CDR3 protein: CASSQARTSGGTQTDTQYF. The CDR3 DNA sequence: TGCGCCAGCAGCCAAGCCCGGACTAGCGGGGGGACCCAAACAGATACGCAGTATTTT.